This T cell receptor (beta chain) appears in the sequencing data of a study of cytomegalovirus exposure and HLA in healthy donors. Regarding the study as a whole: Earlier analysis found most TCR beta V segments productive about 87% or about 30% of the time.

The junction had 7 bases not matched to a gene; V was cut back by 3 bases and J by 2 bases. The CDR3 covers 15 residues. PCR used 60 Vbeta primers and 13 Jbeta primers. Sequenced by immunoSEQ multiplex PCR; TCRdb stores in-frame clones only, minus some. Of some 170,000 clones in the sample, almost 80% were seen once. About this clone: The antigen is unknown.

The source is a man aged 40-49 years in good health and CMV-seropositive. Sequencing input: PBMCs. This chain links TRBV23-1 with TRBJ2-7, with TRBD1 identical over 7 bases. Being an ORF, TRBV23-1 has a function that is uncertain. The CDR3 nucleotides read TGCGCCAGCAGTCACCAAGACAGGGCACCCTACGAGCAGTACTTC. Encoded protein: CASSHQDRAPYEQYF.